This T cell receptor beta chain is from a study of CD8+CD57+ T cells in acquired aplastic anemia. Points from the study as a whole: Fewer than 30 shared CD8+ CDR3s appeared highly expressed within patients' immunodominant clones. Lower diversity marked CD8+CD57+ cells in patients, relative to total CD4+ and CD8+ pools.

V gave up 2 bases and J gave up 2 bases; unmatched junction bases: 2. Germline V gene data show CDR1 as SGHAT and CDR2 as FQNNGV. The CDR3 is 14 residues long. This clonotype was observed a handful of times. The antigen is not known. The template for TCR beta VDJ and CDR3 sequence profiling was genomic DNA. TCRdb analysed the reads with MiXCR anew, one entry per CDR3 protein. In the table there are roughly 20,000 distinct CDR3 sequences, about two fifths of which are singletons. Those patients picked for sequencing had displayed CD8+CD57+ cell expansion on flow cytometry. The CD8+CD57+ cell fraction, enriched with beads, gave a mean 1.6 ug DNA.

The J gene is TRBJ2-7, the V gene TRBV11-2; 8 nucleotides line up with TRBD2. The TCR originated in a human donor with aplastic anemia. Sequencing input: CD8+CD57+ T cells sorted from PBMCs. Subset meaning: bead-enriched CD8+CD57+ effector memory T cells from SAA patients. The CDR3 sequence is CASSLLAGPYEQYF. The DNA for the CDR3 is TGTGCCAGCAGCTTACTAGCGGGCCCCTACGAGCAGTACTTC.